These T cell receptor beta chains were read from a single sample in a study of CD8 T cells in ankylosing spondylitis. TCRdb re-called the 5' RACE reads with MiXCR, one entry per CDR3 protein. The table lists under 200,000 distinct CDR3 sequences, roughly 10% of them singletons, with almost 30% in the top ten. The specimen sequenced was blood, either unsorted or a sorted T cell fraction (not recorded which). These receptors all stem from a male donor with ankylosing spondylitis or in good health (not recorded which). CDR3s leave out the opening cysteine and the closing phenylalanine or tryptophan.

TRBV30	AWIGQSNNSPLH
TRBV5-1	ASRTEGKLF
TRBV20-1	CAYPPLTSGASDTQY
TRBV10-3	AIKETGDYHEQY
TRBV20-1	SARDPGGSSYNEQF
TRBV7-9	ASSTGARNTEAF
TRBV5-1	ASSLGRARSYNEQF
TRBV18	ASSPVNRGEQY
TRBV20-1	SSSGGYEQY
TRBV6-6	ASSYSVTDTQY
TRBV10-3	AISEGTGSYEQY
TRBV20-1	SAARTYEQY
TRBV27	ASRGSAGSTDTQY
TRBV11-2	ASSSAGPLSQRSYNEQF
TRBV7-9	ASSLDSRDGEAF
TRBV25-1	ASSDHSSGRYNEQF
TRBV4-3	ASSQDWLVGSVNQPQH
TRBV20-1	SARGWQINYGYT
TRBV9	ASSAGTGLGQETQY
TRBV20-1	SARDRGGPTYEQY
TRBV5-1	ASSLIGAGGPSGQNEQF
TRBV5-1	ASSLGTSGATYEQY
TRBV20-1	SAPGAGRSTDTQY
TRBV15	ATSREARGLGPKETQY
TRBV5-1	ASSLEHTYEQY
TRBV18	ASSPGPGGPKDRDDDTEAF
TRBV12-3/TRBV12-4	ASSTVGPNYEQY
TRBV28	ASSLWDTEAF
TRBV9	ASSVDGQPASGNTIY
TRBV6-2/TRBV6-3	ASSYLTGTGTYSNQPQH
TRBV6-5	ASSSGPADSNEKLF
TRBV20-1	SARDWGVGADTQY
TRBV7-6	ASSSVIGRANKNIQY
TRBV20-1	SARTGGQPQH
TRBV4-1	ASSQEGSRGPYEQY
TRBV6-5	ASSYSDGAYHT
TRBV5-1	ASSLDQREVYNEQF
TRBV20-1	SARGGTGRGEQF
TRBV12-3/TRBV12-4	ASSLTGLVTDTQY
TRBV5-1	ASSWGTGGTTAGKSPLH
TRBV12-3/TRBV12-4	ASSQQGALEAF
TRBV21-1	ASRRRGVDSPLH
TRBV6-1	ASSARDRGWGTEAF
TRBV20-1	SALEIRQGRWNYGYT
TRBV20-1	SGRYGEVNTEAF
TRBV20-1	SARDRTGRPDTQY
TRBV5-1	ASGPGTADYGYT
TRBV5-1	ASSLDGTLTGELF